This record concerns one TCR beta chain sequence. Antigen specificity is unknown. Germline V lookup: CDR1 DFQATT, CDR2 SNEGSKA (reference sequence). CDR3 length equals 14 residues. The trim removed 6 bases at V and 2 bases at J, leaving 10 bases unmatched. The record originates from a study of post-analysis software for immune sequencing data. Overall study: Disease trajectories encompassed relapsing-remitting, secondary progressive and progressive-relapsing multiple sclerosis. Study-level results: TRBV segments more frequent in patients than in controls numbered about 5 and included TRBV5-6, TRBV5-1 and TRBV20-1.

Unique molecular identifiers were carried by the TCR beta cDNA libraries. TCRdb re-derived calls from the PCR reads in MiXCR, one entry per CDR3 protein. This sample has hundreds of thousands of distinct CDR3 sequences, with around 27% found just once. Sample: blood. The sequence was obtained from a girl aged 10-17 years with multiple sclerosis. V is TRBV20-1 and J is TRBJ2-7, with 7 bases that match TRBD2. The CDR3 DNA follows: TGCAGTGCCGAAACGCTGGCGGGAGCCTACGAGCAGTACTTC. This gives the protein CSAETLAGAYEQYF.